These 13 T cell receptor beta chains share one sample of origin, sequenced in a study of T cell responses to AZD1222 COVID-19 vaccine. Clones were sequenced by immunoSEQ multiplex PCR, and TCRdb holds only the in-frame ones, with some missing. The sample includes roughly 120,000 clones, under 90% of them seen just once. The sequenced sample was peripheral blood, obtained on day 0 of AZD1222 vaccination. The receptors were gathered from an adult in good health.

This chain uses TRBV24-1 with TRBJ1-1; unclear D gene. CDR1 is KGHDR, CDR2 SFDVKD, per germline. Trimming cost V 7 bases and J 3 bases, with 11 bases left between them. The CDR3 runs 13 residues. DNA for the CDR3: TGTGCCACCAGACCGCGGGCAGACACTGAAGCTTTCTTT. Translated: CATRPRADTEAFF.

This clone rates as medium-sized. The same CDR3 also results from other DNA sequences found in this sample. V and J are TRBV12-3 or TRBV12-4 and TRBJ2-5; D is undetermined. V was pared by 5 bases and J by 5 bases, with 12 bases between. The CDR3 consists of 13 residues. This chain's CDR3 is CASSAPEGETQYF. In DNA form, the CDR3 reads TGTGCCAGCAGTGCCCCGGAAGGCGAGACCCAGTACTTC.

V usage is TRBV5-8 and J usage is TRBJ2-7; possible D gene TRBD1, 5 bases. The length of the CDR3 is 14 residues. The germline gives CDR1 SGHTS, CDR2 YDEGEE. Deletions cut 2 bases from V and 4 bases from J, with 13 bases between. The CDR3 loop is CASSLFAGLYEQYF. Here the CDR3 DNA reads TGTGCCAGCAGCTTATTTGCAGGGCTATACGAGCAGTACTTC.

The gene calls are TRBV10-1 and TRBJ1-5, with TRBD1 identical over 7 bases. Trimming cost V 2 bases and J 6 bases; bases outside gene matches: 10. Germline values: CDR1 WNHNN, CDR2 SYGVQD (reference sequence). The CDR3 contains 16 residues. The CDR3 region has the DNA TGCGCCAGCAGTGAGATACGACAGGGCTCGGGTCAGCCCCAGCATTTT. Amino acids: CASSEIRQGSGQPQHF.

This chain links TRBV3-1 (or the pseudogene TRBV3-2) with TRBJ2-1; D possibly corresponds to TRBD1 (6 bases). The CDR3 is 15 residues long. Looked up from germline, CDR1 is LGHDT and CDR2 is YNNKEL (reference sequence). V was cut by 2 bases and J by 10 bases, with 18 bases left in between. DNA for the CDR3: TGTGCCAGCAGCCAAACTGATGGGACATCCCGCGAGCAGTTCTTC. Translating it yields CASSQTDGTSREQFF.

J is TRBJ2-2 and V is TRBV4-1; D is possibly TRBD1 (5 bases). The V end lost 1 base, the J end lost 2 bases, and 8 bases lay between the germline ends. Germline V lookup: CDR1 MGHRA, CDR2 YSYEKL. This CDR3 comprises 15 residues. The CDR3 region is CASSQAQGNTGELFF. CDR3 bases: TGCGCCAGCAGCCAAGCCCAGGGTAACACCGGGGAGCTGTTTTTT.

The genes are TRBV27 and TRBJ2-7; TRBD1 might be the D (5 bases). The CDR3 has 16 residues. The V and J ends lost 3 bases and 3 bases respectively, with 18 bases between them. Germline V CDR1 and CDR2: MNHEY, SMNVEV (reference sequence). For the CDR3, the DNA is TGTGCCAGCAGTTTTGGGCAGGGCCAGGTCCTCTACGAGCAGTACTTC. Translating gives CASSFGQGQVLYEQYF.

This chain links TRBV3-1 (or the pseudogene TRBV3-2) with TRBJ1-2; tentative D call: TRBD1 (6 bases). Germline loops: CDR1 LGHDT, CDR2 YNNKEL (reference sequence). With 0 bases removed from V and 7 bases from J, the gap between germline ends came to 12 bases. The CDR3 extends over 14 amino acids. The CDR3 DNA sequence: TGTGCCAGCAGCCAAGATTCACAGGGAGGTGGCTACACCTTC. Translation: CASSQDSQGGGYTF.

The rearrangement links TRBV6-5 to TRBJ2-2; D ambiguous. Germline CDR1 reads MNHEY; CDR2 reads SVGAGI. CDR3 size: 12 residues. V was cut by 8 bases and J by 5 bases, with 9 bases left in between. The CDR3 nucleotides are TGTGCCAGCCAGGTCGGGACCGGGGAGCTGTTTTTT. It encodes CASQVGTGELFF.

V gene TRBV5-1 combines with J gene TRBJ2-3, with a weak D call TRBD1 (7 bases). Trimming stripped 4 bases from V and 3 bases from J, with 15 bases between. Germline assignment: CDR1 SGHRS and CDR2 YFSETQ. CDR3 length equals 15 residues. The CDR3 nucleotides are TGCGCCAGCAGCCCGCGGGACAGTTGGACAGATACGCAGTATTTT. This encodes CASSPRDSWTDTQYF.

This sequence joins TRBV5-1 and TRBJ2-1; 13 bases are shared with TRBD2. The ends lost 5 bases at V and 6 bases at J; junction bases unmatched: 2. The CDR3 sequence is 14 residues long. The germline CDR1 and CDR2 sequences are SGHRS and YFSETQ. This CDR3 reads CASRGLAGPNEQFF. In DNA, the CDR3 is TGCGCCAGCAGGGGACTAGCGGGGCCCAATGAGCAGTTCTTC. Combining the CDR3 with reference TRBV5-1 and TRBJ2-1 gives the whole variable domain KAGVTQTPRYLIKTRGQQVTLSCSPISGHRSVSWYQQTPGQGLQFLFEYFSETQRNKGNFPGRFSGRQFSNSRSEMNVSTLELGDSALYLCASRGLAGPNEQFFGPGTRLTVL.

The chain couples TRBV7-9 to TRBJ2-3; D might be TRBD2 (6 bases). In germline, CDR1 is SEHNR, CDR2 FQNEAQ (reference sequence). This CDR3 is built from 16 residues. The germline V and J ends were trimmed by 5 bases and 5 bases, with 20 bases remaining between them. The CDR3 sequence is CASSPGDSPAGDTQYF. In DNA form, the CDR3 reads TGTGCCAGCAGCCCGGGGGACTCCCCGGCGGGAGATACGCAGTATTTT.

The chain employs TRBV7-2 and TRBJ2-1; 10 bases fit TRBD2. The ends lost 0 bases at V and 3 bases at J; junction bases unmatched: 5. Germline V CDR1 and CDR2: SGHTA, FQGNSA. The CDR3 has 17 residues. CDR3 region: CASSLAPASGGYNEQFF. Here the CDR3 DNA reads TGTGCCAGCAGCTTAGCGCCCGCTAGCGGGGGCTACAATGAGCAGTTCTTC.